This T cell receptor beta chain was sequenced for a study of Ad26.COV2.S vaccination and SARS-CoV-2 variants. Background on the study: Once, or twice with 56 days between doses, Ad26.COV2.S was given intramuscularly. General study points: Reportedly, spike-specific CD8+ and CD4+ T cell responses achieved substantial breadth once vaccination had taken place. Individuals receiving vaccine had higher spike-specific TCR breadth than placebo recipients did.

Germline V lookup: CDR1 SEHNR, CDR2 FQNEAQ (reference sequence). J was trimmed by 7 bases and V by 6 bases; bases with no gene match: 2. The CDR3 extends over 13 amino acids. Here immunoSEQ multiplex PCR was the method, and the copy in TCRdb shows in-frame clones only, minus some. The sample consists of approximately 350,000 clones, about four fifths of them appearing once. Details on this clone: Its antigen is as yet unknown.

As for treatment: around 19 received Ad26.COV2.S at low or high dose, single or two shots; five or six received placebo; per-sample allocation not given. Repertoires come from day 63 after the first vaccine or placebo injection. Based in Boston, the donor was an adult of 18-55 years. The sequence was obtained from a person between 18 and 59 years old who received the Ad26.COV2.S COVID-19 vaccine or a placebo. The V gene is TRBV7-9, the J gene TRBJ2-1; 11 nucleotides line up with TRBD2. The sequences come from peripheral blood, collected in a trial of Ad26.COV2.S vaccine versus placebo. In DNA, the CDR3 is TGTGCCAGCAGTCGGACTAGCGGGAATGAGCAGTTCTTC. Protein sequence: CASSRTSGNEQFF.